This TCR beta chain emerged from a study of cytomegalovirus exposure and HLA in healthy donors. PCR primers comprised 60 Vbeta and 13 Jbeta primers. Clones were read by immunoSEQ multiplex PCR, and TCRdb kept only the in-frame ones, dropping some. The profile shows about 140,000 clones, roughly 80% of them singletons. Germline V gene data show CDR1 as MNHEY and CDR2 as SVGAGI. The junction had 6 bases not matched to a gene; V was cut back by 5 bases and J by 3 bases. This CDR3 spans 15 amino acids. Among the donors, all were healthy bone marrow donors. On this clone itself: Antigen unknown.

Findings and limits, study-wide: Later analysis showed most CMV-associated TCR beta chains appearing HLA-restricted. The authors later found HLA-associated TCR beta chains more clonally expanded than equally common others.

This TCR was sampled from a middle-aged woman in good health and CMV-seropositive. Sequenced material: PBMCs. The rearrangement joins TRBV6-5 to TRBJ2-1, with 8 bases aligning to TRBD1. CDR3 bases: TGTGCCAGCAGTGCGGGACAGGACGGCTACAATGAGCAGTTCTTC. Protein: CASSAGQDGYNEQFF.